This entry is about one T cell receptor beta chain. The table came from immunoSEQ multiplex PCR; TCRdb's copy has only in-frame clones and leaves some out. The sample lists approximately 170,000 clones; about 85% were seen once. The data derive from a study of blood T cell repertoires in COVID-19. Study-level background: T cells, B-cell-depleted T cells, or PBMCs provided the cDNA or gDNA that served as material.

What was sequenced was PBMCs or T cells enriched from blood (not recorded which). The clonotype was recovered from a woman aged 50 to 60 who had recovered from COVID-19.

Written as DNA, the CDR3 is TGTGCCAGCAGCGGCGGGACAGGAGCCTACAATGAGCAGTTCTTC. The encoded protein is CASSGGTGAYNEQFF. This chain connects TRBV9 to TRBJ2-1; 8 bases agree with TRBD1. The CDR3 is made up of 15 amino acids. Germline CDR1 SGDLS, CDR2 YYNGEE. V dropped 3 bases and J dropped 2; count of bases not matched to a gene: 4.